These T cell receptor beta chains were read from a single sample in a study of OX40 agonist ivuxolimab in advanced cancers. The repertoire was sequenced with immunoSEQ multiplex PCR; TCRdb's copy has only in-frame clones and lacks some. This sample yields around 69,000 clones, of which 88% are seen a single time; roughly 2.9% belongs to the top ten. Sequences were derived from CD4+ or CD8+ T cells sorted from blood, sampled in a trial of the OX40 agonist ivuxolimab. These receptors came from an adult with an advanced solid tumor such as melanoma, head and neck, liver or kidney cancer. Both conserved end residues are part of each CDR3. The order of the fields is CDR3 length, V gene, J gene, D gene, clone size, CDR3 protein, CDR3 DNA. The D gene is left open where the match is weak. Some rows mark clone size as missing; the rest say once, few, many or name a class of expanded clone.

CDR3 length: 14; V gene: TRBV6-1; J gene: TRBJ1-1; D gene: TRBD1; clone size: NA; CDR3 protein: CATDIRGMNTEAFF; CDR3 DNA: TGTGCCACCGACATCAGGGGGATGAACACTGAAGCTTTCTTT
CDR3 length: 15; V gene: TRBV30; J gene: TRBJ1-6; D gene: NA; clone size: few; CDR3 protein: CAGGRPLSYNSPLHF; CDR3 DNA: TGTGCCGGGGGACGGCCCCTCTCCTATAATTCACCCCTCCACTTT
CDR3 length: 15; V gene: TRBV18; J gene: TRBJ2-6; D gene: TRBD1; clone size: NA; CDR3 protein: CASSVQGSGANVLTF; CDR3 DNA: TGTGCCAGCTCAGTACAGGGGTCTGGGGCCAACGTCCTGACTTTC
CDR3 length: 13; V gene: TRBV30; J gene: TRBJ2-7; D gene: NA; clone size: NA; CDR3 protein: CAWSIQGQYEQYF; CDR3 DNA: TGTGCCTGGAGTATACAGGGTCAATACGAGCAGTACTTC
CDR3 length: 16; V gene: TRBV18; J gene: TRBJ1-1; D gene: NA; clone size: NA; CDR3 protein: CASSYTLVQGNTEAFF; CDR3 DNA: TGTGCCAGCTCATACACCTTGGTCCAAGGGAACACTGAAGCTTTCTTT
CDR3 length: 14; V gene: TRBV5-1; J gene: TRBJ2-5; D gene: NA; clone size: NA; CDR3 protein: CASSLSRPQETQYF; CDR3 DNA: TGCGCCAGCAGCTTAAGCAGGCCCCAAGAGACCCAGTACTTC
CDR3 length: 14; V gene: TRBV7-8; J gene: TRBJ2-7; D gene: NA; clone size: NA; CDR3 protein: CASSSRTGGGEQYF; CDR3 DNA: TGTGCCAGCAGCTCTAGGACAGGAGGGGGCGAGCAGTACTTC
CDR3 length: 14; V gene: TRBV2; J gene: TRBJ2-2; D gene: TRBD2; clone size: NA; CDR3 protein: CASTTSGVTGELFF; CDR3 DNA: TGTGCCAGCACGACTAGCGGTGTCACCGGGGAGCTGTTTTTT
CDR3 length: 15; V gene: TRBV9; J gene: TRBJ1-4; D gene: NA; clone size: NA; CDR3 protein: CASSVAFTTNEKLFF; CDR3 DNA: TGTGCCAGCAGCGTAGCATTCACAACTAATGAAAAACTGTTTTTT
CDR3 length: 16; V gene: TRBV5-1; J gene: TRBJ1-2; D gene: NA; clone size: NA; CDR3 protein: CASSSKPVGARYGYTF; CDR3 DNA: TGCGCCAGCAGCTCTAAACCGGTAGGGGCTCGCTATGGCTACACCTTC
CDR3 length: 14; V gene: TRBV7-6; J gene: TRBJ2-5; D gene: NA; clone size: NA; CDR3 protein: CASSLVQGQETQYF; CDR3 DNA: TGTGCCAGCAGCTTAGTCCAGGGCCAAGAGACCCAGTACTTC
CDR3 length: 17; V gene: TRBV28; J gene: TRBJ1-2; D gene: NA; clone size: once; CDR3 protein: CASKRGLRGGNLYGYTF; CDR3 DNA: TGTGCCAGCAAACGGGGACTCCGAGGGGGGAACCTCTATGGCTACACCTTC
CDR3 length: 15; V gene: TRBV28; J gene: TRBJ2-2; D gene: TRBD1; clone size: NA; CDR3 protein: CASSLGDRDTGELFF; CDR3 DNA: TGTGCCAGCAGTTTGGGTGACAGGGACACCGGGGAGCTGTTTTTT
CDR3 length: 15; V gene: TRBV14; J gene: TRBJ2-3; D gene: NA; clone size: NA; CDR3 protein: CASSQRRWGTDTQYF; CDR3 DNA: TGTGCCAGCAGCCAACGGAGGTGGGGCACAGATACGCAGTATTTT
CDR3 length: 16; V gene: TRBV4-2; J gene: TRBJ2-3; D gene: TRBD2; clone size: NA; CDR3 protein: CASSQGLAGGTDTQYF; CDR3 DNA: TGTGCCAGCAGCCAGGGACTAGCGGGAGGGACAGATACGCAGTATTTT
CDR3 length: 13; V gene: TRBV18; J gene: TRBJ1-1; D gene: NA; clone size: NA; CDR3 protein: CVSSQAINTEAFF; CDR3 DNA: TGTGTCAGCTCACAGGCGATAAACACTGAAGCTTTCTTT
CDR3 length: 13; V gene: TRBV11-3; J gene: TRBJ2-7; D gene: NA; clone size: NA; CDR3 protein: CASSFQLDYEQYF; CDR3 DNA: TGTGCCAGCAGCTTTCAGTTAGACTACGAGCAGTACTTC
CDR3 length: 17; V gene: TRBV12-2; J gene: TRBJ2-2; D gene: NA; clone size: NA; CDR3 protein: CASRLGMWGAGTGELFF; CDR3 DNA: NA
CDR3 length: 14; V gene: TRBV19; J gene: TRBJ1-1; D gene: NA; clone size: few; CDR3 protein: CASNQVWRSTEAFF; CDR3 DNA: TGTGCCAGTAACCAGGTGTGGCGAAGCACTGAAGCTTTCTTT
CDR3 length: 22; V gene: TRBV10-1; J gene: TRBJ2-2; D gene: TRBD2; clone size: NA; CDR3 protein: CASSESAGRGMASGANTGELFF; CDR3 DNA: TGCGCCAGCAGTGAGTCAGCGGGCAGGGGGATGGCTAGCGGGGCGAACACCGGGGAGCTGTTTTTT
CDR3 length: 16; V gene: TRBV30; J gene: TRBJ2-1; D gene: NA; clone size: NA; CDR3 protein: CAWRGITGSHYNEQFF; CDR3 DNA: TGTGCCTGGAGAGGAATAACAGGGTCTCACTACAATGAGCAGTTCTTC
CDR3 length: 14; V gene: TRBV7-6; J gene: TRBJ2-5; D gene: NA; clone size: NA; CDR3 protein: CASSSTSRVETQYF; CDR3 DNA: TGTGCCAGCAGCTCGACATCCCGGGTCGAGACCCAGTACTTC
CDR3 length: 13; V gene: TRBV5-1; J gene: TRBJ1-3; D gene: NA; clone size: NA; CDR3 protein: CASSSRIGNTIYF; CDR3 DNA: TGCGCCAGCAGCTCCCGTATTGGAAACACCATATATTTT
CDR3 length: 15; V gene: TRBV5-4; J gene: TRBJ2-1; D gene: TRBD2; clone size: NA; CDR3 protein: CASSRGLAGDGEQFF; CDR3 DNA: TGTGCCAGCAGCCGGGGACTAGCGGGAGACGGTGAGCAGTTCTTC
CDR3 length: 15; V gene: TRBV11-3; J gene: TRBJ1-1; D gene: TRBD1; clone size: NA; CDR3 protein: CASSLTGAEHTEAFF; CDR3 DNA: TGTGCCAGCAGCCTTACAGGGGCAGAGCACACTGAAGCTTTCTTT
CDR3 length: 16; V gene: TRBV9; J gene: TRBJ2-3; D gene: NA; clone size: NA; CDR3 protein: CASSVELAGGTDTQYF; CDR3 DNA: TGTGCCAGCAGCGTAGAGCTGGCTGGGGGCACAGATACGCAGTATTTT
CDR3 length: 13; V gene: TRBV6-1; J gene: TRBJ2-5; D gene: TRBD1; clone size: once; CDR3 protein: CASSRDRGETQYF; CDR3 DNA: TGTGCCAGCAGTCGGGACAGGGGGGAGACCCAGTACTTC
CDR3 length: 15; V gene: TRBV19; J gene: TRBJ2-5; D gene: TRBD2; clone size: NA; CDR3 protein: CASSIQRGVQETQYF; CDR3 DNA: TGTGCCAGTAGTATACAGCGGGGGGTTCAAGAGACCCAGTACTTC
CDR3 length: 15; V gene: TRBV30; J gene: TRBJ2-3; D gene: NA; clone size: NA; CDR3 protein: CAWSKGGTSTDTQYF; CDR3 DNA: TGTGCCTGGAGTAAGGGCGGGACTAGCACAGATACGCAGTATTTT
CDR3 length: 13; V gene: TRBV30; J gene: TRBJ2-1; D gene: NA; clone size: NA; CDR3 protein: CAWTRGDYNEQFF; CDR3 DNA: TGTGCCTGGACCAGGGGGGACTACAATGAGCAGTTCTTC
CDR3 length: 16; V gene: TRBV15; J gene: TRBJ1-1; D gene: NA; clone size: NA; CDR3 protein: CATSRNLLEDYTEAFF; CDR3 DNA: TGTGCCACCAGCAGAAACCTCCTCGAGGATTACACTGAAGCTTTCTTT
CDR3 length: 14; V gene: TRBV2; J gene: TRBJ1-1; D gene: NA; clone size: NA; CDR3 protein: CASITGTKNAEAFF; CDR3 DNA: TGTGCCAGCATCACCGGGACAAAAAACGCTGAAGCTTTCTTT
CDR3 length: 14; V gene: TRBV28; J gene: TRBJ2-7; D gene: TRBD1; clone size: NA; CDR3 protein: CASSQGQGAFEQYF; CDR3 DNA: TGTGCCAGCTCTCAGGGACAGGGAGCTTTCGAGCAGTACTTC
CDR3 length: 13; V gene: TRBV19; J gene: TRBJ1-2; D gene: TRBD1; clone size: NA; CDR3 protein: CARTGVGDYGYTF; CDR3 DNA: TGTGCCCGGACAGGGGTAGGAGACTATGGCTACACCTTC
CDR3 length: 15; V gene: TRBV2; J gene: TRBJ1-5; D gene: NA; clone size: NA; CDR3 protein: CASSEGKTGKQPQHF; CDR3 DNA: TGTGCCAGCAGTGAAGGGAAAACAGGGAAGCAGCCCCAGCATTTT
CDR3 length: 15; V gene: TRBV5-1; J gene: TRBJ2-5; D gene: TRBD1; clone size: NA; CDR3 protein: CASSNPQGFQETQYF; CDR3 DNA: TGCGCCAGCAGCAATCCACAGGGGTTCCAAGAGACCCAGTACTTC
CDR3 length: 14; V gene: TRBV28; J gene: TRBJ1-3; D gene: NA; clone size: NA; CDR3 protein: CASSLVAPGNTIYF; CDR3 DNA: TGTGCCAGCAGTTTAGTCGCCCCTGGAAACACCATATATTTT
CDR3 length: 13; V gene: TRBV11-2; J gene: TRBJ2-7; D gene: NA; clone size: NA; CDR3 protein: CASSLMGNYEQYF; CDR3 DNA: TGTGCCAGCAGCCTAATGGGGAACTACGAGCAGTACTTC
CDR3 length: 15; V gene: TRBV6-5; J gene: TRBJ1-5; D gene: NA; clone size: NA; CDR3 protein: CASTSRGAVLQPQHF; CDR3 DNA: TGTGCCAGCACGTCGAGAGGGGCGGTCCTGCAGCCCCAGCATTTT
CDR3 length: 11; V gene: TRBV30; J gene: TRBJ1-1; D gene: NA; clone size: few; CDR3 protein: CAVEGNTEAFF; CDR3 DNA: TGTGCCGTCGAAGGTAACACTGAAGCTTTCTTT
CDR3 length: 12; V gene: TRBV29-1; J gene: TRBJ2-2; D gene: NA; clone size: NA; CDR3 protein: CSVGEPNGELFF; CDR3 DNA: TGCAGCGTTGGTGAGCCCAACGGGGAGCTGTTTTTT